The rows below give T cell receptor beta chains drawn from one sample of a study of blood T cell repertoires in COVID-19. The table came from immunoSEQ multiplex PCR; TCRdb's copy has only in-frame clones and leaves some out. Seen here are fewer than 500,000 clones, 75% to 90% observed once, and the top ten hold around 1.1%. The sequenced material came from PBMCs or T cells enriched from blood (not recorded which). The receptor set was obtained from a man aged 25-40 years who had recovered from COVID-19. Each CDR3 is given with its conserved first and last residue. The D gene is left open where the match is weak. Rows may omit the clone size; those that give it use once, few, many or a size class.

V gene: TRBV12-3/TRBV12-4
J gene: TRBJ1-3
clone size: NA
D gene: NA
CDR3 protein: CASSGGAVSGF
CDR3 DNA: TGTGCCAGCAGTGGCGGCGCGGTGTCCGGGTTT

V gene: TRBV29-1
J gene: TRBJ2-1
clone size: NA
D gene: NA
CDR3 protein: CSVEQGYSDEQFF
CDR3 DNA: TGCAGCGTTGAGCAGGGGTATAGCGATGAGCAGTTCTTC

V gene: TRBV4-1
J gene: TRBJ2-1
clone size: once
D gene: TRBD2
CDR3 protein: CASSQRQTSGTPSGYNEQFF
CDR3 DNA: TGCGCCAGCAGCCAACGCCAAACTAGCGGGACACCGAGTGGCTACAATGAGCAGTTCTTC

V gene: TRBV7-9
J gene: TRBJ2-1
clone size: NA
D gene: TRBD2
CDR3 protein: CASRPQNSGTYNEQFF
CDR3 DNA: TGTGCCAGCAGGCCCCAGAATAGCGGGACTTACAATGAGCAGTTCTTC

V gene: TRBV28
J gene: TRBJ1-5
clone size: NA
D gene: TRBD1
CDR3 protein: CASSLGGQINQPQHF
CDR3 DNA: TGTGCCAGCAGTTTAGGGGGACAGATCAATCAGCCCCAGCATTTT

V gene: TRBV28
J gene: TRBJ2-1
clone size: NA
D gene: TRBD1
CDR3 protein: CASSLSLTGVNEQFF
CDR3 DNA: TGTGCCAGCAGTTTATCCCTAACAGGGGTCAATGAGCAGTTCTTC

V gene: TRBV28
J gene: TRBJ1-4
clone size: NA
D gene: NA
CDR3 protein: CASRRTTNEKLFF
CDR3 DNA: TGTGCCAGCAGGAGAACAACTAATGAAAAACTGTTTTTT

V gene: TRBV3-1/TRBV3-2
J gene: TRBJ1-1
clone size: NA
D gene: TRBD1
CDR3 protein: CASSQDAQGASNTEAFF
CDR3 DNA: TGTGCCAGCAGCCAAGATGCCCAGGGGGCGTCGAACACTGAAGCTTTCTTT

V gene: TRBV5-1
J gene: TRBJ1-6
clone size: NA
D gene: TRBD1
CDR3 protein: CASSLGRQGGSPLHF
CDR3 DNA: TGCGCCAGCAGCTTGGGGCGACAGGGGGGTTCACCCCTCCACTTT

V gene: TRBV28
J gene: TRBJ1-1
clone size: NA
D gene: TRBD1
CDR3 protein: CASSRQGYTEAFF
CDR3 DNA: TGTGCCAGCAGTCGACAGGGATACACTGAAGCTTTCTTT

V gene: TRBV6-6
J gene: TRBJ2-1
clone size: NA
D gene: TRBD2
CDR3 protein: CASSRGVTSGSGNEQFF
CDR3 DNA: TGTGCCAGCAGTCGAGGGGTGACTAGCGGGAGTGGTAATGAGCAGTTCTTC

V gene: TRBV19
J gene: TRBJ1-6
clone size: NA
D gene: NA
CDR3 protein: CAGLGQFHNSPLHF
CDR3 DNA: TGTGCCGGACTAGGACAGTTCCATAATTCACCCCTCCACTTT

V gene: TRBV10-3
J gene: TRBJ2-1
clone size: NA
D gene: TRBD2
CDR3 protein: CAISEWSSGSNEQFF
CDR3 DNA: TGTGCCATCAGTGAGTGGTCTAGCGGAAGCAATGAGCAGTTCTTC

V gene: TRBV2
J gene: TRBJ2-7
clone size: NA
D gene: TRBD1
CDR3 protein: CASTLDRGSGEQYF
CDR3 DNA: TGTGCCAGCACCTTGGACAGGGGGTCGGGCGAGCAGTACTTC

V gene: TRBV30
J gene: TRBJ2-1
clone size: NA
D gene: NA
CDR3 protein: CASEAGLEQFF
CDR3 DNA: TGTGCCTCGGAGGCGGGGCTTGAGCAGTTCTTC

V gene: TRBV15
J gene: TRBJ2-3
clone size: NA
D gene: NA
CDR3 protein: CATSRDRVDTQYF
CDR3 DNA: TGTGCCACCAGCAGAGATCGCGTAGATACGCAGTATTTT

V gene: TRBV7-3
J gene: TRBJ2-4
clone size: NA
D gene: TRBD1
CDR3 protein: CASSLAGGRGIQYF
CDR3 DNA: TGTGCCAGCAGCTTGGCAGGGGGCCGGGGCATTCAGTACTTC

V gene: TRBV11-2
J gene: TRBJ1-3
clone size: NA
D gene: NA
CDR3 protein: CASSFQRGGNTIYF
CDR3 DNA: TGTGCCAGCAGCTTCCAAAGGGGTGGAAACACCATATATTTT

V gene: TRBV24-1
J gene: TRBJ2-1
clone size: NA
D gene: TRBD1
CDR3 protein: CATSERTGGAEKQFF
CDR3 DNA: TGTGCCACCAGTGAAAGGACAGGGGGTGCCGAGAAGCAGTTCTTC

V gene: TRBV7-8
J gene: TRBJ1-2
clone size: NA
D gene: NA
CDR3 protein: CASSSPAGVGRSGYTF
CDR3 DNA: TGTGCCAGCAGCTCCCCGGCCGGGGTTGGAAGGTCTGGCTACACCTTC

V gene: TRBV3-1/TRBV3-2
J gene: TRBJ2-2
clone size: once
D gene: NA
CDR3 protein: CASSLKGINTGELFF
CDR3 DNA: TGTGCCAGCAGCCTCAAGGGGATTAACACCGGGGAGCTGTTTTTT

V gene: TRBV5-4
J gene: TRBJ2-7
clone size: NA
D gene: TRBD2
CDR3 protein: CASSLGREGVEYF
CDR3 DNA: TGTGCCAGCAGCTTGGGACGGGAGGGCGTGGAGTACTTC

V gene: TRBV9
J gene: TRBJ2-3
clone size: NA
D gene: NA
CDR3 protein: CASSVYGGTGTDTQYF
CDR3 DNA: TGTGCCAGCAGCGTATACGGCGGGACTGGCACAGATACGCAGTATTTT

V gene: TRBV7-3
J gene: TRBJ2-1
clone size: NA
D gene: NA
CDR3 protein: CASSPGSGIEQFF
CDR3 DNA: TGTGCCAGCAGCCCCGGGAGTGGGATCGAGCAGTTCTTC

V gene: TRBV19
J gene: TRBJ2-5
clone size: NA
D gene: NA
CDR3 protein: CASSTTRGSQETQYF
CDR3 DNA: TGTGCCAGTAGTACGACCAGGGGTTCCCAAGAGACCCAGTACTTC

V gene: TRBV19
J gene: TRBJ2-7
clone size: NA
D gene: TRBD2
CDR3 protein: CASSGLAGGPVYEQYF
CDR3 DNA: TGTGCCAGTAGTGGACTAGCGGGAGGGCCTGTCTACGAGCAGTACTTC

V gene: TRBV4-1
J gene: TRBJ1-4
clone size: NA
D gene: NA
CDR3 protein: CASSQDLEKLFF
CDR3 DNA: TGCGCCAGCAGCCAAGATCTTGAAAAACTGTTTTTT

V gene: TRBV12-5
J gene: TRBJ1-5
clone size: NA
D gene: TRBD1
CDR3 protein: CASGLSGGEDQPQHF
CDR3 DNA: TGTGCTAGTGGTTTGTCAGGGGGCGAGGATCAGCCCCAGCATTTT

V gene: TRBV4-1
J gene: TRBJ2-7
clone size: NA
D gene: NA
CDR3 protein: CASSQEAWGGSYEQYF
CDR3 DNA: TGCGCCAGCAGCCAAGAAGCTTGGGGCGGCTCCTACGAGCAGTACTTC

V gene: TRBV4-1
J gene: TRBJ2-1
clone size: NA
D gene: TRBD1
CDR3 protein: CASSPRTTGTGGNEQFF
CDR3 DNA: TGCGCCAGCAGCCCAAGGACGACAGGGACAGGGGGTAATGAGCAGTTCTTC

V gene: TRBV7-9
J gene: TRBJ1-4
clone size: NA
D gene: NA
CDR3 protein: CASSLRTGKLFF
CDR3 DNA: TGTGCCAGCAGCCTACGGACTGGGAAACTGTTTTTT

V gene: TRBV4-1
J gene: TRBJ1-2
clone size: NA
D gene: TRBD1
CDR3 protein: CASSPRILVGGIQYGYTF
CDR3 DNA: TGCGCCAGCAGTCCAAGAATTTTAGTAGGGGGCATTCAGTATGGCTACACCTTC

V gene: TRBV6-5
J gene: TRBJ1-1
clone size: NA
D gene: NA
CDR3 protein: CASSSSGLLTEAFF
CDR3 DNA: TGTGCCAGCAGCTCCTCAGGACTTCTTACTGAAGCTTTCTTT

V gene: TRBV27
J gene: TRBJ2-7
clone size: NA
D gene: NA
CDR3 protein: CASSLGSGRVYEQYF
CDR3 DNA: TGTGCCAGCAGTTTGGGGAGCGGGCGAGTCTACGAGCAGTACTTC

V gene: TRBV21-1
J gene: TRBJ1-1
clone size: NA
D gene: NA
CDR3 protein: CASSLKWRKQDTEAFF
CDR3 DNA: TGTGCCAGCAGCCTTAAATGGAGGAAGCAGGACACTGAAGCTTTCTTT

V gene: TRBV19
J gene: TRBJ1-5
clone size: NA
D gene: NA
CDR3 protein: CASTVSNQPQHF
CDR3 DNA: TGTGCCAGCACGGTCAGCAATCAGCCCCAGCATTTT

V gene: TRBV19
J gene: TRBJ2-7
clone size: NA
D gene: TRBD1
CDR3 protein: CASSFSGQAGEQYF
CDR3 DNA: TGTGCCAGTAGTTTCTCGGGACAGGCGGGCGAGCAGTACTTC

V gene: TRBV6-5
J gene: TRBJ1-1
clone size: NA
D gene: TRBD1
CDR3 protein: CASRKGDRNTEAFF
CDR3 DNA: TGTGCCAGCAGGAAAGGGGACAGGAACACTGAAGCTTTCTTT

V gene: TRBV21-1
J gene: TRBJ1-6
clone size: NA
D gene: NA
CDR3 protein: CASSKRSLKNGDNSPLHF
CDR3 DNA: TGTGCCAGCAGCAAAAGGTCGCTCAAAAATGGAGATAATTCACCCCTCCACTTT

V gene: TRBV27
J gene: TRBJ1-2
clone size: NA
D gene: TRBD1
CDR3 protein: CASSIDRGGYGYTF
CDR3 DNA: TGTGCCAGCTCAATCGACAGGGGGGGGTATGGCTACACCTTC

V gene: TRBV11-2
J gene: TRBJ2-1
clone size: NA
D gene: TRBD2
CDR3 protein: CASSLRLAGAPGRDNEQFF
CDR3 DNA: TGTGCCAGCAGCTTAAGGCTAGCGGGAGCCCCGGGCCGGGACAATGAGCAGTTCTTC

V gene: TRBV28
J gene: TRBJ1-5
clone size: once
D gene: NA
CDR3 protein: CASSLWGGANNQPQHF
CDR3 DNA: TGTGCCAGCAGTTTATGGGGCGGGGCTAACAATCAGCCCCAGCATTTT

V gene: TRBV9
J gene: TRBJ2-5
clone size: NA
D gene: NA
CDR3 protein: CASSVGVATETQYF
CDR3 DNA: TGTGCCAGCAGCGTAGGGGTAGCGACAGAGACCCAGTACTTC

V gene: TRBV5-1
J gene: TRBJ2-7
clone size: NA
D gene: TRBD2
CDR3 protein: CASSLVGGGLDEQYF
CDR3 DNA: TGCGCCAGCAGCTTGGTCGGGGGAGGGCTCGACGAGCAGTACTTC

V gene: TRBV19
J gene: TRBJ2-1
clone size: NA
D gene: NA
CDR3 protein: CASSQAYNEQFF
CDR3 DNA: TGTGCCAGTAGTCAGGCTTACAATGAGCAGTTCTTC

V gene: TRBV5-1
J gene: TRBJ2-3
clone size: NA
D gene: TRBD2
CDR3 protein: CASSRTSGKSDTQYF
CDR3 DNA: TGCGCCAGCAGCCGGACTAGCGGGAAATCAGATACGCAGTATTTT

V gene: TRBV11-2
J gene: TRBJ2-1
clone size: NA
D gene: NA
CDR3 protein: CASSLTSFYNEQFF
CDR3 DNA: TGTGCCAGCAGCTTAACTAGCTTTTACAATGAGCAGTTCTTC

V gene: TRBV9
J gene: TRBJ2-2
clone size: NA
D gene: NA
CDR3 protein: CASSVEWGGLLNTGELFF
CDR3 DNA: TGTGCCAGCAGCGTAGAATGGGGAGGTTTATTGAACACCGGGGAGCTGTTTTTT

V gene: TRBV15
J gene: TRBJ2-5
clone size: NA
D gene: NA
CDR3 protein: CATSPSTGPQETQYF
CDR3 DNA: TGTGCCACCAGCCCCAGTACAGGGCCGCAAGAGACCCAGTACTTC

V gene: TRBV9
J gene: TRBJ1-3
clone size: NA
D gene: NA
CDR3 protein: CASSVHTGGAGNTIYF
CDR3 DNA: TGTGCCAGCAGCGTACACACCGGAGGGGCTGGAAACACCATATATTTT